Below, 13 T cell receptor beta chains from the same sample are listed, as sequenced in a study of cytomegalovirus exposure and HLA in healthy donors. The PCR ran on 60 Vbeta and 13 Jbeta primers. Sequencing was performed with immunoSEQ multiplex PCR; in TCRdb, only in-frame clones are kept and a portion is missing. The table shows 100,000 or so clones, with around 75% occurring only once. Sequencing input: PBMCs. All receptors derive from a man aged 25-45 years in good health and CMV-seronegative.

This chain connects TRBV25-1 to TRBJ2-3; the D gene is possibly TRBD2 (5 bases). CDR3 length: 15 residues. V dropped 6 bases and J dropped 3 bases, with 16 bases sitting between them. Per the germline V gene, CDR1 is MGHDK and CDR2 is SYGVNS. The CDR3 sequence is CASRGRALSTDTQYF. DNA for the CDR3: TGTGCCAGCAGAGGGAGAGCTCTATCTACAGATACGCAGTATTTT.

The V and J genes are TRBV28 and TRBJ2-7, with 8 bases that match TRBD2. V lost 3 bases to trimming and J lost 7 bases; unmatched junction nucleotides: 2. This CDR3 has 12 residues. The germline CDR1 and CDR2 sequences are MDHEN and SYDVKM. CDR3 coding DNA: TGTGCCAGCAGTTTTGGCGGGAGGGAGCAGTACTTC. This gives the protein CASSFGGREQYF.

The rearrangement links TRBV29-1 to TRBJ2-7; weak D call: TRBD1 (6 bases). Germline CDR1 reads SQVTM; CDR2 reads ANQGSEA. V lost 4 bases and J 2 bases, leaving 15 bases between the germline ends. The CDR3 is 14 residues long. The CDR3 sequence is CSVVQGKGAYEQYF. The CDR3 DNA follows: TGCAGCGTTGTACAGGGAAAGGGTGCCTACGAGCAGTACTTC.

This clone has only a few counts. CDR3 sequence (DNA): TGTGCCAGCAGTGAAGCCTTCGGGGGAGGTAGTTCTGGGGCCAACGTCCTGACTTTC. It is translated as CASSEAFGGGSSGANVLTF. The V and J genes are TRBV6-1 and TRBJ2-6; tentatively, D is TRBD2 (6 bases). The CDR3 contains 19 residues. Germline CDR1 and CDR2: MNHNS and SASEGT. The germline V and J ends were trimmed by 0 bases and 1 base, with 16 bases remaining between them.

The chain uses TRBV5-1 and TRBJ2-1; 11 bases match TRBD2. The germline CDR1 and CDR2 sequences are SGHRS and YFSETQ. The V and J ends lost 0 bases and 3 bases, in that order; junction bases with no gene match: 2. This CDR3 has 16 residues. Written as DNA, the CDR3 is TGCGCCAGCAGCTTGGCCGGACTAGCGGGCTACAATGAGCAGTTCTTC. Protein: CASSLAGLAGYNEQFF.

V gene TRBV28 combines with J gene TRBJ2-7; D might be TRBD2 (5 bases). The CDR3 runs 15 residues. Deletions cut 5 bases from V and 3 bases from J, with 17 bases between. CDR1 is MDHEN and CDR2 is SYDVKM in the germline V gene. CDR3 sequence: CASSRTGVLDYEQYF. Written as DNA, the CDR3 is TGTGCCAGCAGTCGAACCGGGGTTTTGGACTACGAGCAGTACTTC. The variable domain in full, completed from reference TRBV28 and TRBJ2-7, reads DVKVTQSSRYLVKRTGEKVFLECVQDMDHENMFWYRQDPGLGLRLIYFSYDVKMKEKGDIPEGYSVSREKKERFSLILESASTNQTSMYLCASSRTGVLDYEQYFGPGTRLTVT.

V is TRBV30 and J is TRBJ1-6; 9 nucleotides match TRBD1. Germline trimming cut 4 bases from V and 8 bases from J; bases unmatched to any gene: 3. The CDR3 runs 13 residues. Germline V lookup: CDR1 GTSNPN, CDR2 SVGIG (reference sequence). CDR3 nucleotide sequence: TGTGCCTGGACCCGGGACAGGGATTCACCCCTCCACTTT. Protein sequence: CAWTRDRDSPLHF.

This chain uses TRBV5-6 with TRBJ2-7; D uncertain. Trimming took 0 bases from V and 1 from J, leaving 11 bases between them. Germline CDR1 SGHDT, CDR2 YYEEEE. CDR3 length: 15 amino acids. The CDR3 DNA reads TGTGCCAGCAGCTTGGCGGAGATTGAATCCTACGAGCAGTACTTC. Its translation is CASSLAEIESYEQYF.

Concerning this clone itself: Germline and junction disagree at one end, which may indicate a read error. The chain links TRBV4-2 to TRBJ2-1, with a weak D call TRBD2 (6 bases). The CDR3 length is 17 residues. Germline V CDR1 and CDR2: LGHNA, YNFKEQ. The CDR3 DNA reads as TGTGCCAGCAGCCAAGAGGGGTACCTAGCGTTCTACAATGAGCGGTTCTTC. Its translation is CASSQEGYLAFYNERFF.

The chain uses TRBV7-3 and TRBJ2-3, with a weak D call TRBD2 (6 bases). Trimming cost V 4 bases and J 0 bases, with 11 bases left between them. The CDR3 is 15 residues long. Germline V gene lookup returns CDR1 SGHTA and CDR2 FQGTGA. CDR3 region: CASSWRADSTDTQYF. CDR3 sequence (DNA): TGTGCCAGCAGCTGGAGGGCAGATAGCACAGATACGCAGTATTTT. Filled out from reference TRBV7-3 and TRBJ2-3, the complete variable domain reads GAGVSQTPSNKVTEKGKYVELRCDPISGHTALYWYRQSLGQGPEFLIYFQGTGAADDSGLPNDRFFAVRPEGSVSTLKIQRTERGDSAVYLCASSWRADSTDTQYFGPGTRLTVL.

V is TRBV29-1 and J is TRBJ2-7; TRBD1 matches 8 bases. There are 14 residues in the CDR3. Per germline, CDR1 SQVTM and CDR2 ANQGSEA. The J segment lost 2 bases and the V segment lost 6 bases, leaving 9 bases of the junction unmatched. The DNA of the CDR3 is TGCAGCGTATTGTGGACAGGGATCGCCTACGAGCAGTACTTC. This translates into CSVLWTGIAYEQYF.

CDR3 in DNA: TGTGCCAGCAGTTTAACCAGACTCGAGACCCAGTACTTC. Translated: CASSLTRLETQYF. The V gene is TRBV27, the J gene TRBJ2-5; D remains unclear. Germline V gives CDR1 MNHEY, CDR2 SMNVEV (reference sequence). The length of the CDR3 is 13 residues. Trimming took 2 bases from V and 5 from J, leaving 9 bases between them.

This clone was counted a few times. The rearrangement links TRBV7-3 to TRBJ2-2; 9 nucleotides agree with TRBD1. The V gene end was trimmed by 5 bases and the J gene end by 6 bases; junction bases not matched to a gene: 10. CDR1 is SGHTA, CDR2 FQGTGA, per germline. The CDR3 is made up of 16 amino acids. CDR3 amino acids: CASSRSGTGRSGELFF. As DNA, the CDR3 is TGTGCCAGCAGCCGAAGCGGGACAGGGAGGTCCGGGGAGCTGTTTTTT.